This T cell receptor (beta chain) was captured in a study of blood T cell repertoires in COVID-19. Study-wide background: Collection of acute and convalescent COVID-19 samples took place in the United States, Italy and Spain. The cDNA or gDNA used as material had been derived from T cells, B-cell-depleted T cells, or PBMCs.

Per the original data handling: From reference gene primer amplification, estimates of nucleated cell counts were derived. TCRdb's copy holds only in-frame clones and misses some; the assay was immunoSEQ multiplex PCR. Clone size and the V and J calls come from that table; the DNA yielded D and trimming. The sample includes some 28,000 clones, over 75% of them seen just once. Source material: peripheral blood. The origin of this receptor is a human donor in a cohort sampled during active COVID-19.

In DNA, the CDR3 is TGTGCCTGGAGTGTGTTTCTCCACAATGAGCAGTTCTTC. Translating it yields CAWSVFLHNEQFF. J is TRBJ2-1 and V is TRBV30, with no clear D. V gave up 0 bases and J gave up 5 bases, with 8 bases separating them. The CDR3 contains 13 residues. In germline, CDR1 is GTSNPN, CDR2 SVGIG (reference sequence).